Listed here are 25 T cell receptor beta chains from one sample, sequenced in a study of OX40 agonist ivuxolimab in advanced cancers. TCRdb keeps only in-frame clones here, not all; method: immunoSEQ multiplex PCR. Among over 25,000 clones listed, roughly 82% were seen once. The sample was CD4+ or CD8+ T cells sorted from blood, taken in a trial of the OX40 agonist ivuxolimab. These receptors all come from an adult with an advanced solid tumor such as melanoma, head and neck, liver or kidney cancer.

V usage is TRBV6-5 and J usage is TRBJ2-2, with 7 bases identical to TRBD2. V lost 2 bases to trimming and J lost 7 bases; unmatched junction nucleotides: 4. Germline CDR1 reads MNHEY; CDR2 reads SVGAGI. The CDR3 consists of 14 residues. The CDR3 protein is CASSYGAGIGELFF. As DNA, the CDR3 is TGTGCCAGCAGTTACGGAGCGGGGATCGGGGAGCTGTTTTTT.

The V gene is TRBV9, the J gene TRBJ1-5; weak D call: TRBD1 (6 bases). Between the trimmed V and J ends, which lost 0 bases and 7 bases, there was a span of 11 bases. This CDR3 spans 14 amino acids. CDR1 is SGDLS, CDR2 YYNGEE, per germline. CDR3 coding DNA: TGTGCCAGCAGCGTAGGAGGGGGGAGCCAGCCCCAGCATTTT. Amino acid sequence: CASSVGGGSQPQHF.

A remark on this clone: An end of the junction does not agree with germline; a read error may underlie this. Other nucleotide sequences from this sample produce the same CDR3. The chain links TRBV7-2 to TRBJ1-5, with TRBD1 matching 7 bases. Germline-derived CDR1 and CDR2 are SGHTA and FQGNSA. This CDR3 has 14 amino acids. The CDR3 DNA follows: TGCGCCAGCAGCAGACAGGGAGGGAATCAGCCCCAGCATTTT. This gives the protein CASSRQGGNQPQHF.

As concerns this clone: Its ends do not fully match the called genes, so a read error is possible. This chain joins TRBV5-1 and TRBJ1-2, with D unclear. CDR1 is SGHRS and CDR2 is YFSETQ in the germline V gene. The CDR3 has 13 residues. The DNA of the CDR3 is TGTGCCAGCAGCTTGGCCACTTGGAGGACCTACACCTTC. It specifies CASSLATWRTYTF.

The chain employs TRBV19 and TRBJ2-2; no reliable D call. V lost 5 bases and J lost 6, with 10 bases in between. Germline-derived CDR1 and CDR2 are LNHDA and SQIVND (reference sequence). This CDR3 is built from 13 residues. The CDR3 DNA sequence: TGTGCCAGTAGTGCACGGGTGGCCGGGGAGCTGTTTTTT. Its protein product is CASSARVAGELFF.

In nucleotides, the CDR3 is TGTGCCAGCAGCCACCTGGACAGGGGGAGATCTGGGGCCAACGTCCTGACTTTC. This translates into CASSHLDRGRSGANVLTF. The chain combines TRBV4-2 with TRBJ2-6; TRBD1 matches at 10 bases. The CDR3 loop spans 18 amino acids. Looked up from germline, CDR1 is LGHNA and CDR2 is YNFKEQ. Germline trimming cut 3 bases from V and 1 base from J; bases unmatched to any gene: 6.

This sequence joins TRBV5-6 and TRBJ2-7; D might be TRBD1 (6 bases). This CDR3 has 15 residues. Trimming left V 4 bases short and J 2 bases short, with 16 bases between. Per germline, CDR1 SGHDT and CDR2 YYEEEE. CDR3 sequence: CASSGLQGMAYEQYF. The CDR3 DNA reads TGTGCCAGCAGCGGGCTACAGGGAATGGCCTACGAGCAGTACTTC.

V and J are TRBV7-6 and TRBJ1-1; D remains ambiguous. The CDR3 runs to 14 residues. Trimming cost V 1 base and J 1 base, with 7 bases left between them. Germline CDR1 reads SGHVS; CDR2 reads FNYEAQ. The DNA for the CDR3 is TGTGCCAGCAGCTTAGAACAAGAGAACACTGAAGCTTTCTTT. Translated, it gives CASSLEQENTEAFF.

This clone has only one observation. The chain joins TRBV4-3 to TRBJ1-1, with TRBD1 matching 11 bases. V dropped 2 bases and J dropped 5; count of bases not matched to a gene: 10. The CDR3 is made up of 17 amino acids. Looked up from germline, CDR1 is LGHNA and CDR2 is YSLEER. As DNA, the CDR3 is TGCGCCAGCAGCCAACCGCGCGGGACAGGGGGTTTTACTGAAGCTTTCTTT. Translating gives CASSQPRGTGGFTEAFF.

In its sample, this clone was seen a few times. V and J are TRBV27 and TRBJ2-7, with TRBD1 identical over 8 bases. Per germline, CDR1 MNHEY and CDR2 SMNVEV (reference sequence). The CDR3 covers 14 residues. J lost 4 bases, V lost 5 bases, and 7 bases had no gene match. CDR3 in amino acids: CASSPQGAIYEQYF. CDR3 in DNA: TGTGCCAGCAGTCCGCAGGGGGCCATTTACGAGCAGTACTTC.

J is TRBJ2-5 and V is TRBV18; D call uncertain. Germline CDR1 KGHSH, CDR2 LQKENI. The CDR3 covers 15 residues. V was shortened by 0 bases and J by 5 bases, with 13 bases between the two germline ends. As DNA, the CDR3 is TGTGCCAGCTCACCACCGTCGGGCGTCCACGAGACCCAGTACTTC. Translating gives CASSPPSGVHETQYF.

The V and J genes are TRBV6-5 and TRBJ1-5; maybe TRBD1 (5 bases). From germline, CDR1 is MNHEY and CDR2 SVGAGI. CDR3 length equals 14 residues. V shed 6 bases and J shed 2 bases, with 11 bases lying between them. CDR3 sequence: CASSSGMGNQPQHF. The CDR3 bases are TGTGCCAGCAGCTCAGGGATGGGCAATCAGCCCCAGCATTTT.

This clone is labeled medium-sized. CDR3 nucleotide sequence: TGCAGCGTTGAAGATCTTGACTATGGCTACACCTTC. Translation: CSVEDLDYGYTF. The rearrangement links TRBV29-1 to TRBJ1-2; D is ambiguous. Trimming removed 0 bases at V and 3 bases at J, with 5 bases between. The V gene's germline CDR1 is SQVTM and CDR2 ANQGSEA. This CDR3 has 12 amino acids.

The J gene is TRBJ2-1, the V gene TRBV10-3; D is unclear. V lost 4 bases and J lost 5, with 9 bases in between. The germline V gene encodes CDR1 ENHRY and CDR2 SYGVKD. The CDR3 is 13 residues long. The CDR3 spells CAISVQQNNEQFF. In nucleotides, the CDR3 is TGTGCCATCAGTGTTCAGCAGAACAATGAGCAGTTCTTC.

The V call is TRBV13, the J call TRBJ1-2, with D unresolved. Per the germline V gene, CDR1 is PRHDT and CDR2 is FYEKMQ (reference sequence). The CDR3 runs to 15 residues. V dropped 4 bases and J dropped 3 bases, with 15 bases sitting between them. CDR3 sequence: CASSSEHYSYYGYTF. CDR3 sequence (DNA): TGTGCCAGCAGCTCGGAACATTACAGCTACTATGGCTACACCTTC.

This clone has more than one count but fewer than ten. The gene calls are TRBV13 and TRBJ2-3, with D perhaps TRBD1 or TRBD2 (6 bases each). The V and J ends lost 3 bases and 8 bases respectively, with 12 bases between them. This CDR3 spans 13 amino acids. Germline V gives CDR1 PRHDT, CDR2 FYEKMQ (reference sequence). The CDR3: CASSLLQGGTQYF. CDR3 nucleotide sequence: TGTGCCAGCAGCTTGCTACAGGGAGGTACGCAGTATTTT.

By sample share, this clone is medium-sized (0.01 to 0.1%). The rearrangement links TRBV6-5 to TRBJ1-2; no definite D call. The V gene's germline CDR1 is MNHEY and CDR2 SVGAGI. V was cut by 0 bases and J by 1 base, with 9 bases left in between. The CDR3 totals 15 residues. CDR3 sequence (DNA): TGTGCCAGCAGTTACTCGATGGGCTATAACTATGGCTACACCTTC. Encoded protein: CASSYSMGYNYGYTF.

The rearrangement links TRBV7-9 to TRBJ2-1; tentative D call: TRBD2 (5 bases). Deletions cut 6 bases from V and 4 bases from J, with 16 bases between. The length of the CDR3 is 15 residues. Germline values: CDR1 SEHNR, CDR2 FQNEAQ (reference sequence). The CDR3 DNA follows: TGTGCCAGCAGGACGGCCCTCGGAGGATACAATGAGCAGTTCTTC. This gives the protein CASRTALGGYNEQFF.

The gene calls are TRBV19 and TRBJ2-3; D perhaps matches TRBD2 (6 bases). CDR3 length: 12 amino acids. Trimming shortened V by 6 bases and J by 6 bases, and 10 bases separated the two germline ends. In germline, CDR1 is LNHDA, CDR2 SQIVND (reference sequence). Here the CDR3 DNA reads TGTGCCAGTAGGCTAAGCGGGGATACGCAGTATTTT. Its translation: CASRLSGDTQYF.

This clone appeared a few times. V is TRBV29-1 and J is TRBJ2-7; D gene unclear. This CDR3 is built from 13 residues. Trimming stripped 5 bases from V and 5 bases from J, with 16 bases between. Germline CDR1 reads SQVTM; CDR2 reads ANQGSEA. The CDR3 here is CSVRTGHGHEQYF. The CDR3 DNA follows: TGCAGCGTTAGAACCGGGCACGGCCACGAGCAGTACTTC.

The chain joins TRBV29-1 to TRBJ2-7, with 7 bases identical to TRBD2. Germline-derived CDR1 and CDR2 are SQVTM and ANQGSEA. V gave up 0 bases and J gave up 4 bases; unmatched junction bases: 6. The CDR3 runs to 14 residues. CDR3 nucleotide sequence: TGCAGCGTTGAAGAGGGAGGGGTCACATACGAGCAGTACTTC. Amino acid sequence: CSVEEGGVTYEQYF.

The CDR3 bases are TGTGCCAGCAGCTTAGGGCCGGGCTATTCCTACAATGAGCAGTTCTTC. Translating it yields CASSLGPGYSYNEQFF. The chain couples TRBV7-6 to TRBJ2-1; D not resolved. Germline V gene data show CDR1 as SGHVS and CDR2 as FNYEAQ. Between the trimmed V and J ends, which lost 1 base and 1 base, there was a span of 11 bases. The CDR3 covers 16 residues.

The genes are TRBV13 and TRBJ2-5; D not resolved. The germline gives CDR1 PRHDT, CDR2 FYEKMQ (reference sequence). This CDR3 is built from 13 residues. Trimming removed 1 base from V and 1 base from J, with 4 bases in between. The CDR3 sequence: CASSLESQETQYF. In nucleotides, the CDR3 is TGTGCCAGCAGCTTAGAGTCCCAAGAGACCCAGTACTTC.

The V and J genes are TRBV7-9 and TRBJ1-2, with unresolved D. Germline CDR1 is SEHNR and CDR2 is FQNEAQ (reference sequence). Trimming removed 1 base from V and 0 bases from J, with 6 bases in between. This CDR3 has 14 residues. For the CDR3, the DNA is TGTGCCAGCAGCTTAGTAGTCTCTAACTATGGCTACACCTTC. Its translation is CASSLVVSNYGYTF.

The chain is built from TRBV7-9 and TRBJ2-3; 7 nucleotides align to TRBD1. Trimming at V came to 6 bases and at J to 1 base, leaving 10 bases not matched to a gene. Germline CDR1 SEHNR, CDR2 FQNEAQ (reference sequence). The CDR3 has 16 residues. This CDR3 is CASSYYPGTGTDTQYF. The CDR3, as DNA: TGTGCCAGCAGTTACTACCCGGGGACAGGCACAGATACGCAGTATTTT.